Below, 17 T cell receptor beta chains from the same sample are listed, as sequenced in a study of blood T cell repertoires in COVID-19. Using immunoSEQ multiplex PCR, the repertoire was profiled, and TCRdb retains in-frame clones only, with some absent. The sample holds about 180,000 clones, around 83% seen once. Source material: peripheral blood. The receptors shown here come from a woman in her twenties or thirties with active or convalescent COVID-19.

J is TRBJ2-7 and V is TRBV5-4; 9 positions match TRBD1. The germline gives CDR1 SGHNT, CDR2 YYREEE (reference sequence). This CDR3 region has 16 residues. V shed 3 bases, J shed 1 base, and the junction held 8 bases outside the gene matches. The CDR3 here is CASSSPRQGESYEQYF. CDR3 coding DNA: TGTGCCAGCAGCTCTCCCCGACAGGGGGAATCCTACGAGCAGTACTTC.

The V gene is TRBV12-3 or TRBV12-4, the J gene TRBJ1-4; D gene unclear. Deletions cut 3 bases from V and 8 bases from J, with 7 bases between. CDR3 size: 12 residues. The CDR3 DNA is TGTGCCAGCAGTTTTGCCGGGGAAAAACTGTTTTTT. Its protein product is CASSFAGEKLFF.

V usage is TRBV10-2 and J usage is TRBJ2-7; TRBD1 is a possible D gene (6 bases). V lost 2 bases and J lost 2, with 13 bases in between. In germline, CDR1 is WSHSY, CDR2 SAAADI. The CDR3 covers 15 residues. The CDR3 is CASSEVWGPTYEQYF. In DNA form, the CDR3 reads TGCGCCAGCAGTGAGGTTTGGGGGCCCACCTACGAGCAGTACTTC.

The chain is built from TRBV11-2 and TRBJ2-3; TRBD2 agrees at 12 bases. The germline V gene encodes CDR1 SGHAT and CDR2 FQNNGV. The junction had 11 bases not matched to a gene; V was cut back by 7 bases and J by 3 bases. The CDR3 sequence is 17 residues long. CDR3 in amino acids: CASTLRTSGKYTDTQYF. The CDR3 DNA is TGTGCCAGCACCCTTCGGACTAGCGGGAAGTATACAGATACGCAGTATTTT. Using reference TRBV11-2 and TRBJ2-3 for the parts outside the CDR3, the full variable domain is EAGVAQSPRYKIIEKRQSVAFWCNPISGHATLYWYQQILGQGPKLLIQFQNNGVVDDSQLPKDRFSAERLKGVDSTLKIQPAKLEDSAVYLCASTLRTSGKYTDTQYFGPGTRLTVL.

This clone was recorded a few times. This chain connects TRBV18 to TRBJ1-1; D is ambiguous. Germline-derived CDR1 and CDR2 are KGHSH and LQKENI. This CDR3 region has 16 residues. V lost 2 bases and J 4 bases, leaving 17 bases between the germline ends. CDR3 nucleotides: TGTGCCAGCTCACCAGGGAGATTTCGAATCTCCACTGAAGCTTTCTTT. As protein: CASSPGRFRISTEAFF.

In its sample, this clone was seen once. The V and J genes are TRBV27 and TRBJ1-5; D perhaps matches TRBD1 (5 bases). There are 15 residues in the CDR3. From germline, CDR1 is MNHEY and CDR2 SMNVEV (reference sequence). V was cut by 7 bases and J by 7 bases, with 20 bases left in between. The CDR3 region is CASNVGFGASQPQHF. The CDR3 region has the DNA TGTGCCAGCAACGTGGGTTTTGGGGCAAGCCAGCCCCAGCATTTT.

The chain has TRBV11-2 and TRBJ2-7; D might be TRBD1 (5 bases). Trimming removed 5 bases at V and 4 bases at J, with 12 bases between. The germline gives CDR1 SGHAT, CDR2 FQNNGV. The CDR3 spans 13 residues. The CDR3 sequence is CASSPGNAYEQYF. The CDR3 nucleotides are TGTGCCAGCAGCCCAGGGAACGCTTACGAGCAGTACTTC. Variable domain in full (rest from reference TRBV11-2 and TRBJ2-7): EAGVAQSPRYKIIEKRQSVAFWCNPISGHATLYWYQQILGQGPKLLIQFQNNGVVDDSQLPKDRFSAERLKGVDSTLKIQPAKLEDSAVYLCASSPGNAYEQYFGPGTRLTVT.

This clone came up a few times. The V call is TRBV19, the J call TRBJ2-5; 14 bases match TRBD2. The CDR3 loop spans 16 amino acids. Germline loops: CDR1 LNHDA, CDR2 SQIVND (reference sequence). Trimming cost V 6 bases and J 5 bases; bases outside gene matches: 8. As DNA, the CDR3 is TGTGCCAGTAGCGGACTAGCGGGGGGTCGTGGTGAGACCCAGTACTTC. This encodes CASSGLAGGRGETQYF.

This sequence joins TRBV4-2 and TRBJ2-2, with TRBD2 identical over 7 bases. The germline CDR1 and CDR2 sequences are LGHNA and YNFKEQ. This CDR3 spans 15 amino acids. The V and J ends lost 0 bases and 11 bases, in that order; junction bases with no gene match: 9. The CDR3 DNA reads as TGTGCCAGCAGCCAAGAATTCATGGGGGGGGTTGAGCTGTTTTTT. Translating it yields CASSQEFMGGVELFF.

This clone was observed a single time. The V and J genes are TRBV6-5 and TRBJ1-4; TRBD1 matches at 10 bases. The CDR3 extends over 13 amino acids. Per germline, CDR1 MNHEY and CDR2 SVGAGI. V gave up 7 bases and J gave up 10 bases; unmatched junction bases: 6. In nucleotides, the CDR3 is TGTGCCAGCACACTTGGACAGGGGGGAAAACTGTTTTTT. Translating gives CASTLGQGGKLFF.

The DNA of the CDR3 is TGTGCCAGCAGCTTAGGTCTATCCGCCTACGAGCAGTACTTC. This translates into CASSLGLSAYEQYF. This chain joins TRBV7-2 and TRBJ2-7; D not resolved. Germline CDR1 reads SGHTA; CDR2 reads FQGNSA. Trimming pared 1 base from V and 2 bases from J, leaving 9 bases between. There are 14 residues in the CDR3.

This clone was seen only a few times. The rearrangement links TRBV6-5 to TRBJ1-2; 7 bases align to TRBD1. Germline values: CDR1 MNHEY, CDR2 SVGAGI. With V trimmed by 6 bases and J by 0 bases, 4 bases remained unmatched. The CDR3 is made up of 14 amino acids. This CDR3 is CASSRDSPNYGYTF. The CDR3 DNA sequence: TGTGCCAGCAGCCGGGACAGCCCTAACTATGGCTACACCTTC.

V is TRBV4-1 and J is TRBJ1-1; D unresolved. Germline assignment: CDR1 MGHRA and CDR2 YSYEKL. The CDR3 is 18 amino acids. Trimming took 3 bases from V and 4 from J, leaving 24 bases between them. The CDR3 loop reads CASSHDLFGRLWGTEAFF. In nucleotides, the CDR3 is TGCGCCAGCAGCCACGACTTGTTTGGGAGGCTTTGGGGCACTGAAGCTTTCTTT.

The chain couples TRBV9 to TRBJ2-1; D is undetermined. CDR1 and CDR2 from the germline V gene are SGDLS and YYNGEE. The CDR3 has 15 residues. Trimming shortened V by 0 bases and J by 7 bases, and 14 bases separated the two germline ends. CDR3 amino acids: CASSVDGYPTNEQFF. The CDR3 nucleotides read TGTGCCAGCAGCGTAGACGGCTATCCGACAAATGAGCAGTTCTTC. Full variable domain (outside the CDR3, taken from reference TRBV9 and TRBJ2-1): DSGVTQTPKHLITATGQRVTLRCSPRSGDLSVYWYQQSLDQGLQFLIQYYNGEERAKGNILERFSAQQFPDLHSELNLSSLELGDSALYFCASSVDGYPTNEQFFGPGTRLTVL.

V is TRBV7-9 and J is TRBJ1-2; tentative D call: TRBD1 (6 bases). The CDR3 is 13 residues long. Germline V lookup: CDR1 SEHNR, CDR2 FQNEAQ (reference sequence). V was cut by 5 bases and J by 5 bases, with 12 bases left in between. The CDR3 coding sequence is TGTGCCAGCAGCCCGACAGGAACTTATGGCTACACCTTC. Translation gives CASSPTGTYGYTF.

The rearrangement uses TRBV29-1 and TRBJ2-2, with 13 bases lining up with TRBD2. Looked up from germline, CDR1 is SQVTM and CDR2 is ANQGSEA. This CDR3 has 15 amino acids. Trimming at V came to 7 bases and at J to 2 bases, leaving 4 bases not matched to a gene. The CDR3 loop is CSAQGLAGNTGELFF. DNA for the CDR3: TGCAGCGCGCAGGGACTAGCGGGAAACACCGGGGAGCTGTTTTTT.

The V gene is TRBV9, the J gene TRBJ1-1, with D possibly matching TRBD1 (5 bases). The CDR3 loop spans 15 amino acids. CDR1 is SGDLS and CDR2 is YYNGEE in the germline V gene. Between the trimmed V and J ends, which lost 4 bases and 3 bases, there was a span of 16 bases. In nucleotides, the CDR3 is TGTGCCAGCAGCACTTATGGACAAGGCGACACTGAAGCTTTCTTT. Its translation is CASSTYGQGDTEAFF. Complete variable domain (other parts from reference TRBV9 and TRBJ1-1): DSGVTQTPKHLITATGQRVTLRCSPRSGDLSVYWYQQSLDQGLQFLIQYYNGEERAKGNILERFSAQQFPDLHSELNLSSLELGDSALYFCASSTYGQGDTEAFFGQGTRLTVV.